Below are 5 T cell receptor beta chains sequenced from a single sample in a study of regulatory T cells in long-lasting Graves disease (dated by TCRdb to the early 2020s). The library was obtained by multiplex PCR. The sequencer was an Illumina HiSeq 4000. CDR3 regions were amplified by Arm-PCR with iRepertoire HTBI primers to construct TCR beta libraries. Clones were called with MiXCR by TCRdb after fastp trimmed the public reads at Q25, and only in-frame beta chains were retained. Each CDR3 protein appears once, grouped with its most common genes and DNA. Here the sample has around 320,000 distinct CDR3 sequences; around 17% occur a single time. The ten largest clones represent just under 30% of the sample. The intended sense of this specimen's time point label: newly diagnosed GD, antithyroid drugs for less than 3 months. For both TCR sequencing and RNA sequencing, RNA was extracted from PBMCs using TRIzol.

This same sample was also taken into another study, of T cells in Graves' hyperthyroidism and ophthalmopathy.

This sample comprised peripheral blood mononuclear cells (PBMCs), obtained at new diagnosis, from a patient treated with antithyroid drugs. These TCRs come from a man aged 40-49 years with Graves disease. Donor details come from another sample of the same person, matched by shared clones.

This clonotype showed up just once. Written as DNA, the CDR3 is TGTGCCAGCAGTTACTCGGGTGCTAGCACAGATACGCAGTATTTT. This codes for CASSYSGASTDTQYF. V usage is TRBV6-2 or TRBV6-3 and J usage is TRBJ2-3; D is ambiguous. The CDR3 loop spans 15 amino acids. Germline lookup yields CDR1 MNHEY and CDR2 SVGEGT. The V end was cut by 0 bases, the J end by 0 bases, with 7 bases between.

The CDR3: CASSGSGGGYNEQFF. The CDR3 nucleotides are TGTGCCAGCAGTGGCAGCGGGGGGGGCTACAATGAGCAGTTCTTC. This chain joins TRBV25-1 and TRBJ2-1; 10 bases are shared with TRBD2. The V segment lost 4 bases and the J segment 3 bases; nucleotides outside the gene matches: 3. The CDR3 runs 15 residues. Germline V gives CDR1 MGHDK, CDR2 SYGVNS. Drawing the rest from reference TRBV25-1 and TRBJ2-1, the complete variable domain is EADIYQTPRYLVIGTGKKITLECSQTMGHDKMYWYQQDPGMELHLIHYSYGVNSTEKGDLSSESTVSRIRTEHFPLTLESARPSHTSQYLCASSGSGGGYNEQFFGPGTRLTVL.

This sequence joins TRBV9 and TRBJ2-3, with 9 positions matching TRBD1. The CDR3 totals 16 residues. Trimming took 2 bases from V and 4 from J; bases not matched to a gene: 8. In germline, CDR1 is SGDLS, CDR2 YYNGEE. The CDR3 DNA reads as TGTGCCAGCAGCGTTGGGGGGGGACAGGGATCAGATACGCAGTATTTT. Translating it yields CASSVGGGQGSDTQYF.

Many counts were recorded for this clonotype. The chain links TRBV18 to TRBJ1-4, with 7 nucleotides matching TRBD1. Germline lookup yields CDR1 KGHSH and CDR2 LQKENI. The V gene end was trimmed by 5 bases and the J gene end by 8 bases; junction bases not matched to a gene: 8. The CDR3 runs to 14 residues. In DNA form, the CDR3 reads TGTGCCAGCTCAGAGGACAGGCAAGGAGAAAAACTGTTTTTT. Its protein is CASSEDRQGEKLFF.

This clonotype showed up many times. CDR3 in amino acids: CASGPDGGQETQYF. The CDR3 coding sequence is TGTGCTAGTGGACCCGACGGGGGACAAGAGACCCAGTACTTC. This rearrangement joins TRBV12-5 to TRBJ2-5, with D tentatively TRBD2 (6 bases). The germline V gene encodes CDR1 LGHNT and CDR2 FRNRAP. V shed 6 bases and J shed 2 bases, with 13 bases lying between them. CDR3 length: 14 amino acids.